These 23 T cell receptor beta chains were sequenced from one sample in a study of T cell responses to AZD1222 COVID-19 vaccine. TCRdb keeps only in-frame clones here, not all; method: immunoSEQ multiplex PCR. Of about 79,000 clones listed, around 80% are singletons. Here the sequenced sample was peripheral blood, taken on day 0 of AZD1222 vaccination. All receptors come from an adult in good health.

Only one count was recorded for this clone. The chain joins TRBV6-6 to TRBJ2-2; D is unclear. V was cut by 6 bases and J by 4 bases, with 6 bases left in between. Germline V gives CDR1 MNHNY, CDR2 SVGAGI (reference sequence). The CDR3 is made up of 12 amino acids. The DNA of the CDR3 is TGTGCCAGCAGCCACAGCACCGGGGAGCTGTTTTTT. It translates to CASSHSTGELFF.

This rearrangement joins TRBV28 to TRBJ1-5; TRBD1 might be the D (5 bases). V lost 4 bases, J lost 3 bases, and 22 bases lay in between. The CDR3 runs to 18 residues. The germline V gene has CDR1 MDHEN and CDR2 SYDVKM. CDR3 sequence reads: CASSYPGTATRVNQPQHF. CDR3 in DNA: TGTGCCAGCAGTTACCCGGGGACCGCTACCCGGGTCAATCAGCCCCAGCATTTT.

CDR3 protein: CATSRDREEKLFF. The CDR3 coding sequence is TGTGCCACCAGCAGAGATCGGGAAGAAAAACTGTTTTTT. The genes are TRBV15 and TRBJ1-4; D uncertain. The ends were cut back, 0 bases at V and 8 bases at J, with 7 bases in the middle. The CDR3 runs 13 residues. CDR1 and CDR2 from the germline V gene are LNHNV and YYDKDF (reference sequence).

The chain has TRBV2 and TRBJ1-1; D is ambiguous. V was trimmed by 6 bases and J by 0 bases, leaving 8 bases between them. In germline, CDR1 is SNHLY, CDR2 FYNNEI. The CDR3 has 13 residues. CDR3 in amino acids: CASRVGMNTEAFF. The CDR3 DNA is TGTGCCAGCAGAGTGGGCATGAACACTGAAGCTTTCTTT.

This clone appeared a single time. The chain couples TRBV9 to TRBJ2-1, with TRBD2 identical over 11 bases. The germline CDR1 and CDR2 sequences are SGDLS and YYNGEE. The CDR3 totals 16 residues. Germline trimming cut 1 base from V and 7 bases from J; bases unmatched to any gene: 7. The CDR3 sequence is CASSVTTSGSRNEQFF. CDR3 bases: TGTGCCAGCAGCGTAACAACTAGCGGGAGTAGGAATGAGCAGTTCTTC.

This clone was observed a few times. This chain joins TRBV3-1 (or the pseudogene TRBV3-2) and TRBJ1-5; D is unclear. Deletions cut 1 base from V and 3 bases from J, with 10 bases between. The length of the CDR3 is 15 residues. Germline V gives CDR1 LGHDT, CDR2 YNNKEL (reference sequence). This CDR3 reads CASSQGGGPNQPQHF. Here the CDR3 DNA reads TGTGCCAGCAGCCAAGGAGGAGGACCCAATCAGCCCCAGCATTTT.

The CDR3: CASSPGLGEKLFF. CDR3 nucleotide sequence: TGCGCCAGCAGCCCTGGGTTGGGTGAAAAACTGTTTTTT. The chain links TRBV4-1 to TRBJ1-4; D ambiguous. Trimming pared 4 bases from V and 7 bases from J, leaving 10 bases between. Per the germline V gene, CDR1 is MGHRA and CDR2 is YSYEKL. CDR3 size: 13 residues.

In its sample, this clone was seen a few times. The V call is TRBV4-1, the J call TRBJ2-3; 9 positions match TRBD2. The CDR3 length is 17 residues. Germline lookup yields CDR1 MGHRA and CDR2 YSYEKL. The V and J ends lost 4 bases and 2 bases, in that order; junction bases with no gene match: 10. Written as DNA, the CDR3 is TGCGCCAGCAGCCCGGGACTAGCTAAGGGGAACACAGATACGCAGTATTTT. Translation gives CASSPGLAKGNTDTQYF.

This sequence joins TRBV6-5 and TRBJ1-3, with D maybe TRBD1 (6 bases). The length of the CDR3 is 15 residues. Germline V lookup: CDR1 MNHEY, CDR2 SVGAGI. V lost 7 bases and J 0 bases, leaving 13 bases between the germline ends. The CDR3 DNA sequence: TGTGCCAGCAACCCGGGGGGCGGCTCTGGAAACACCATATATTTT. This translates into CASNPGGGSGNTIYF.

This clone was recorded a few times. The chain links TRBV10-3 to TRBJ2-7; D perhaps matches TRBD1 (6 bases). The CDR3 consists of 12 residues. V was trimmed by 0 bases and J by 6 bases, leaving 6 bases between them. CDR1 ENHRY and CDR2 SYGVKD come from the germline V gene. DNA of the CDR3: TGTGCCATCAGTGAGTCAGGGGGCGAGCAGTACTTC. Its translation is CAISESGGEQYF.

V usage is TRBV29-1 and J usage is TRBJ1-1; D is possibly TRBD1 (5 bases). This CDR3 contains 14 residues. Trimming removed 4 bases from V and 0 bases from J, with 12 bases in between. The germline CDR1 and CDR2 sequences are SQVTM and ANQGSEA. The CDR3 coding sequence is TGCAGCGTTGCTTGGGGCTACATGAACACTGAAGCTTTCTTT. Amino acid sequence: CSVAWGYMNTEAFF.

The genes are TRBV2 and TRBJ1-1; D is undetermined. From germline, CDR1 is SNHLY and CDR2 FYNNEI. V lost 6 bases and J 7 bases, leaving 18 bases between the germline ends. The CDR3 extends over 14 amino acids. CDR3: CASRERSGVHEAFF. Here the CDR3 DNA reads TGTGCCAGCAGGGAGAGGAGTGGGGTACATGAAGCTTTCTTT.

This clone was detected only once. The chain joins TRBV11-2 to TRBJ2-3, with a possible D match to TRBD1 (5 bases). Trimming left V 5 bases short and J 14 bases short, with 14 bases between. The V gene's germline CDR1 is SGHAT and CDR2 FQNNGV. This CDR3 has 11 amino acids. The CDR3 region has the DNA TGTGCCAGCAGCACCACACAGGTTAGGTATTTT. This gives the protein CASSTTQVRYF.

The chain carries TRBV3-1 (or the pseudogene TRBV3-2) and TRBJ1-3, with 7 bases lining up with TRBD1. Germline CDR1 and CDR2: LGHDT and YNNKEL (reference sequence). This CDR3 comprises 16 residues. Trimming took 7 bases from V and 4 from J; bases not matched to a gene: 13. DNA of the CDR3: TGTGCCAGCACTCCCTCAGGGGGGACAAGGGGAAACACCATATATTTT. Residues: CASTPSGGTRGNTIYF.

The chain has TRBV14 and TRBJ2-5; TRBD1 matches 7 bases. This CDR3 has 15 amino acids. V lost 3 bases and J lost 5; bases outside the gene matches: 9. Looked up from germline, CDR1 is SGHDN and CDR2 is FVKESK. DNA of the CDR3: TGTGCCAGCAGCCATCCCCGACAGGGCCCCGAGACCCAGTACTTC. Translation gives CASSHPRQGPETQYF.

V and J are TRBV30 and TRBJ2-7; D unclear. Germline CDR1 GTSNPN, CDR2 SVGIG (reference sequence). The CDR3 is made up of 21 amino acids. Between the trimmed V and J ends, which lost 0 bases and 1 base, there was a span of 31 bases. CDR3 DNA: TGTGCCTGGAGTGTACCATCGGCAGGACGGGCCGGTAAACTCCCTTCCTACGAGCAGTACTTC. The encoded protein is CAWSVPSAGRAGKLPSYEQYF.

Only a few counts were recorded for this clone. V gene TRBV7-8 combines with J gene TRBJ1-2, with 8 bases aligning to TRBD1. The ends lost 3 bases at V and 2 bases at J; junction bases unmatched: 2. Germline values: CDR1 SGHVS, CDR2 FQNEAQ. This CDR3 region has 14 residues. CDR3 in DNA: TGTGCCAGCAGCTTGGGGACAGGAAACTATGGCTACACCTTC. Translated, it gives CASSLGTGNYGYTF.

The V and J genes are TRBV25-1 and TRBJ1-6, with D perhaps TRBD1 (5 bases). The germline V and J ends were trimmed by 5 bases and 10 bases, with 15 bases remaining between them. CDR1 is MGHDK and CDR2 is SYGVNS in the germline V gene. The CDR3 has 14 amino acids. DNA for the CDR3: TGTGCCAGCAGTCCCGCAGGGCGGGCCTCACCCCTCCACTTT. It specifies CASSPAGRASPLHF.

The chain carries TRBV19 and TRBJ2-2, with D possibly being TRBD2 (6 bases). Looked up from germline, CDR1 is LNHDA and CDR2 is SQIVND (reference sequence). This CDR3 comprises 15 residues. V gave up 7 bases and J gave up 7 bases, with 19 bases separating them. This CDR3 is CASIGGIRADGELFF. The CDR3 DNA follows: TGTGCCAGTATTGGAGGGATAAGGGCGGACGGGGAGCTGTTTTTT.

V and J are TRBV18 and TRBJ1-4; 9 bases fit TRBD1. The CDR3 has 13 residues. The V segment lost 5 bases and the J segment 8 bases; nucleotides outside the gene matches: 3. In germline, CDR1 is KGHSH, CDR2 LQKENI. The CDR3 region is CASSMGQGEKLFF. The CDR3 DNA sequence: TGTGCCAGCTCAATGGGACAGGGAGAAAAACTGTTTTTT.

This clone turned up a few times. The V and J genes are TRBV30 and TRBJ1-1; 7 bases match TRBD1. V lost 3 bases to trimming and J lost 4 bases; unmatched junction nucleotides: 5. This CDR3 has 13 amino acids. From germline, CDR1 is GTSNPN and CDR2 SVGIG (reference sequence). This CDR3 is CAWSRQGGTEAFF. CDR3 DNA sequence: TGTGCCTGGAGCAGACAGGGCGGCACTGAAGCTTTCTTT.

The chain combines TRBV6-5 with TRBJ1-1; 8 nucleotides align to TRBD1. CDR1 and CDR2 from the germline V gene are MNHEY and SVGAGI. The CDR3 is 15 residues long. V gave up 2 bases and J gave up 6 bases; unmatched junction bases: 8. CDR3 region: CASSYDPATGAEAFF. CDR3 nucleotides: TGTGCCAGCAGTTACGATCCTGCGACAGGGGCTGAAGCTTTCTTT.

To note about this clone: The identical CDR3 is also encoded by other nucleotide sequences in the sample. The chain employs TRBV28 and TRBJ1-5; 7 bases line up with TRBD1. CDR3 length: 14 residues. CDR1 MDHEN and CDR2 SYDVKM come from the germline V gene. Trimming cost V 5 bases and J 1 base; bases outside gene matches: 2. DNA for the CDR3: TGTGCCAGCAGTCAGGGGGGAAGCAATCAGCCCCAGCATTTT. Protein product: CASSQGGSNQPQHF.